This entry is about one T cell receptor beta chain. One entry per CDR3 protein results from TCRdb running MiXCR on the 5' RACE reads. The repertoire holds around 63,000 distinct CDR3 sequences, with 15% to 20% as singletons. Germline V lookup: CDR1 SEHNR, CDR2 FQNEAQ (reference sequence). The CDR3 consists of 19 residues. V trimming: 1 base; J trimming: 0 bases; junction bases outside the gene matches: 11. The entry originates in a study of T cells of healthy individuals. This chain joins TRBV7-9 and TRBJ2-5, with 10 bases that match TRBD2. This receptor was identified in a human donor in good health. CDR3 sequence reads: CASSLGGLADPMYQETQYF. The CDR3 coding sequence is TGTGCCAGCAGCTTAGGAGGACTAGCGGATCCAATGTACCAAGAGACCCAGTACTTC. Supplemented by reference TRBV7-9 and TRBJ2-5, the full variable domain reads DTGVSQNPRHKITKRGQNVTFRCDPISEHNRLYWYRQTLGQGPEFLTYFQNEAQLEKSRLLSDRFSAERPKGSFSTLEIQRTEQGDSAMYLCASSLGGLADPMYQETQYFGPGTRLLVL.